The rows below give T cell receptor beta chains drawn from one sample of a study of blood T cell repertoires in COVID-19. Generated by immunoSEQ multiplex PCR, the TCRdb table keeps only in-frame clones and is missing some. Of 250,000 to 300,000 clones listed, 80% to 95% are singletons. The sample comprised PBMCs or T cells enriched from blood (not recorded which). These receptor sequences come from a woman between 25 and 40 years old who had recovered from COVID-19. CDR3s include the opening cysteine and the closing phenylalanine or tryptophan. Fields, in order: V gene, clone size, D gene, J gene, CDR3 protein, CDR3 DNA. D genes are given only for firm matches. Size tells how often a clone was seen (once, few, many) or the class of an expanded clone, and some rows leave it out.

v_gene: TRBV18; abundance: -; d_gene: TRBD2; j_gene: TRBJ2-1; CDR3aa: CASSPKTSKYNEQFF; CDR3nt: TGTGCCAGCTCACCGAAGACTAGCAAGTACAATGAGCAGTTCTTC
v_gene: TRBV19; abundance: -; d_gene: TRBD1; j_gene: TRBJ2-7; CDR3aa: CASSTQPTGNEQYF; CDR3nt: TGTGCCAGTAGTACCCAACCGACAGGGAACGAGCAGTACTTC
v_gene: TRBV27; abundance: -; d_gene: TRBD2; j_gene: TRBJ2-5; CDR3aa: CASSLSGTSGAETQYF; CDR3nt: TGTGCCAGCAGTTTATCCGGGACTAGCGGGGCGGAGACCCAGTACTTC
v_gene: TRBV18; abundance: -; d_gene: TRBD1; j_gene: TRBJ1-4; CDR3aa: CASSADRVEEKLFF; CDR3nt: TGTGCCAGCTCCGCGGACAGGGTCGAGGAAAAACTGTTTTTT
v_gene: TRBV18; abundance: few; d_gene: TRBD1; j_gene: TRBJ2-7; CDR3aa: CASSPGQGAYRYEQYF; CDR3nt: TGTGCCAGCTCACCAGGACAGGGGGCGTATCGCTACGAGCAGTACTTC
v_gene: TRBV6-5; abundance: -; d_gene: TRBD2; j_gene: TRBJ2-5; CDR3aa: CASRTSGSLGGTQYF; CDR3nt: TGTGCCAGCCGGACTAGCGGGTCGCTAGGGGGGACCCAGTACTTC
v_gene: TRBV6-2/TRBV6-3; abundance: -; d_gene: TRBD1; j_gene: TRBJ1-1; CDR3aa: CASSQGDRATEAFF; CDR3nt: TGTGCCAGCAGTCAAGGGGACAGGGCCACTGAAGCTTTCTTT
v_gene: TRBV5-1; abundance: -; d_gene: -; j_gene: TRBJ2-5; CDR3aa: CASSLFQKQGGTQETQYF; CDR3nt: TGCGCCAGCAGCTTGTTTCAGAAACAGGGGGGGACCCAAGAGACCCAGTACTTC
v_gene: TRBV5-6; abundance: -; d_gene: -; j_gene: TRBJ1-2; CDR3aa: CASSRHRDGYTF; CDR3nt: TGTGCCAGCAGCAGACACAGGGATGGCTACACCTTC
v_gene: TRBV19; abundance: -; d_gene: -; j_gene: TRBJ1-5; CDR3aa: CASRISNQPQHF; CDR3nt: TGTGCCAGTAGGATATCTAATCAGCCCCAGCATTTT